This TCR beta chain comes out of a study of CD8+CD57+ T cells in acquired aplastic anemia. The template for TCR beta VDJ and CDR3 sequence profiling was genomic DNA. One entry per CDR3 protein, called by TCRdb with MiXCR from the reads. The sample carries about 58,000 distinct CDR3 sequences, around 60% recorded once. The patients chosen for sequencing had shown expansion of CD8+CD57+ cells (detected by flow cytometry). Overall study results and limits: Patients versus controls showed no significant CD8+ Simpson's diversity difference. Common to patients and controls were around 30 CD8+ CDR3 sequences.

As to this clonotype: The antigen is not known.

This sequence was found in a human donor with aplastic anemia. Input material: sorted CD4+, CD8+, or CD8+CD57+ T cells (not recorded which) from PBMCs.

The CDR3 region is CATPTANGYTF. The CDR3 DNA reads TGTGCCACCCCGACAGCTAATGGCTACACCTTC. The rearrangement links TRBV19 to TRBJ1-2, with D maybe TRBD1 (5 bases). This CDR3 comprises 11 residues. Trimming took off 10 bases at V and 6 bases at J, with 12 bases between the two ends. Germline CDR1 reads LNHDA; CDR2 reads SQIVND (reference sequence).